The rows below give T cell receptor beta chains drawn from one sample of a study of OX40 agonist ivuxolimab in advanced cancers. Repertoires were generated with immunoSEQ multiplex PCR, while TCRdb's copy carries only in-frame clones and drops some. The top ten clones hold 20% to 30% of a sample with 28,000 or so clones, 75% to 85% of them seen once. The input for sequencing was CD4+ or CD8+ T cells sorted from blood, taken in a trial of the OX40 agonist ivuxolimab. Receptors were obtained from an adult with an advanced solid tumor such as melanoma, head and neck, liver or kidney cancer. Both conserved end residues are part of each CDR3. The D gene is left open where the match is weak. A row's size may be missing; if present it is once, few, many or a size class.

V	D	J	size	CDR3	DNA
TRBV9	NA	TRBJ2-3	NA	CASSVPGASFTDTQYF	TGTGCCAGCAGCGTCCCAGGGGCTAGTTTCACAGATACGCAGTATTTT
TRBV7-3	NA	TRBJ2-3	NA	CASSLGGGGIDTQYF	TGTGCCAGCAGCTTAGGGGGAGGCGGGATAGATACGCAGTATTTT
TRBV11-3	NA	TRBJ1-1	few	CASSLGLGTEAFF	TGTGCCAGCAGCTTGGGATTGGGAACTGAAGCTTTCTTT
TRBV5-4	NA	TRBJ2-4	NA	CASYDAGESKNIQYF	TGTGCCAGCTACGACGCAGGAGAATCCAAAAACATTCAGTACTTC
TRBV5-1	NA	TRBJ2-5	NA	CASSLERVYQETQYF	TGCGCCAGCAGCTTGGAAAGGGTGTACCAAGAGACCCAGTACTTC
TRBV5-4	NA	TRBJ1-1	NA	CASSLADGSTGEAFF	TGTGCCAGCAGCTTGGCCGACGGCAGTACTGGGGAAGCTTTCTTT
TRBV27	NA	TRBJ2-5	NA	CASSPPSRRPEGAQYF	TGTGCCAGCAGCCCCCCCAGCCGGCGGCCTGAAGGCGCCCAGTACTTC
TRBV7-9	NA	TRBJ2-7	NA	CASSLPGPEYEQYF	TGTGCCAGCAGCCTACCGGGGCCGGAATACGAGCAGTACTTC
TRBV6-5	NA	TRBJ1-2	NA	CASSYPSAYGYTF	TGTGCCAGCAGTTACCCCAGTGCCTATGGCTACACCTTC
TRBV7-9	NA	TRBJ1-1	once	CASSAPGSGTEAFF	TGTGCCAGCAGCGCCCCAGGGAGCGGGACTGAAGCTTTCTTT
TRBV7-9	NA	TRBJ1-1	NA	CASSFRDSRNTEAFF	TGTGCCAGCAGCTTCCGGGACTCAAGGAACACTGAAGCTTTCTTT
TRBV7-9	NA	TRBJ2-7	few	CATDQGSSTGEQYF	TGTGCCACGGACCAGGGAAGTAGTACGGGGGAGCAGTACTTC
TRBV6-5	NA	TRBJ2-7	NA	CASSWDPRDEQYF	TGTGCCAGCAGTTGGGACCCACGGGACGAGCAGTACTTC
TRBV28	NA	TRBJ1-4	NA	CASSLSVRWKLFF	TGTGCCAGCAGTTTATCGGTGCGTTGGAAACTGTTTTTT
TRBV29-1	TRBD1	TRBJ1-5	NA	CSVGTGEGNQPQHF	TGCAGCGTCGGGACAGGGGAAGGCAATCAGCCCCAGCATTTT
TRBV28	NA	TRBJ2-1	NA	CASSTTQLSPFNEQFF	TGTGCCAGCAGTACCACTCAGCTATCTCCCTTCAATGAGCAGTTCTTC
TRBV7-3	TRBD1	TRBJ1-1	NA	CASSPTGAGEAFF	TGTGCCAGCAGCCCGACAGGGGCGGGTGAAGCTTTCTTT
TRBV29-1	NA	TRBJ2-4	few	CSVEGQLNIQYF	TGCAGCGTTGAAGGGCAGCTAAACATTCAGTACTTC
TRBV6-5	TRBD2	TRBJ2-1	NA	CASSLLAGIYNEQFF	TGTGCCAGCAGTTTACTAGCGGGGATTTACAATGAGCAGTTCTTC
TRBV28	TRBD1	TRBJ1-4	NA	CASTSGTGNEKLFF	TGTGCCAGCACCTCCGGGACAGGGAATGAAAAACTGTTTTTT
TRBV5-1	TRBD1	TRBJ2-1	NA	CASSRDRGSYNEQFF	TGCGCCAGCAGCCGGGACAGGGGCTCCTACAATGAGCAGTTCTTC
TRBV13	NA	TRBJ1-5	few	CASSFGRGINQPQHF	TGTGCCAGCAGCTTCGGGAGGGGGATCAATCAGCCCCAGCATTTT
TRBV2	NA	TRBJ2-7	NA	CASSVTNYEQYF	TGTGCCAGCAGTGTGACTAACTACGAGCAGTACTTC
TRBV9	NA	TRBJ2-7	NA	CASSVNPTTFDSYEQYF	TGTGCCAGCAGCGTAAACCCCACAACGTTTGACTCCTACGAGCAGTACTTC
TRBV5-5	NA	TRBJ2-7	NA	CASSSGENEQYF	TGTGCCAGCAGCTCGGGGGAGAACGAGCAGTACTTC
TRBV6-5	NA	TRBJ2-2	NA	CASSYGSDYTGELFF	TGTGCCAGCAGTTACGGTAGCGATTACACCGGGGAGCTGTTTTTT
TRBV27	NA	TRBJ2-7	NA	CASGATVSYEQYF	TGTGCCAGTGGTGCGACAGTCTCCTACGAGCAGTACTTC
TRBV18	NA	TRBJ1-1	NA	CASSPIEYPGQMNTEAFF	TGTGCCAGCTCACCGATTGAATACCCTGGACAGATGAACACTGAAGCTTTCTTT
TRBV7-9	TRBD1	TRBJ2-7	NA	CASSLPRQGSPTYEQYF	TGTGCCAGCAGCTTACCTCGACAGGGGAGCCCCACCTACGAGCAGTACTTC
TRBV28	TRBD1	TRBJ1-3	NA	CASSLTGGSGNTIYF	TGTGCCAGCAGTTTAACAGGGGGCTCTGGAAACACCATATATTTT
TRBV11-2	NA	TRBJ2-7	NA	CASSRMGGAQRYEQYF	TGTGCCAGCAGCCGAATGGGCGGGGCACAGCGGTACGAGCAGTACTTC
TRBV2	NA	TRBJ2-7	NA	CASSEIQGASYEQYF	TGTGCCAGCAGTGAAATCCAGGGCGCTTCCTACGAGCAGTACTTC
TRBV6-4	NA	TRBJ1-2	once	CASSDSNRRNYGYTF	TGTGCCAGCAGTGACTCGAACAGGCGGAACTATGGCTACACCTTC
TRBV28	NA	TRBJ2-1	NA	CASSNRRGPFNEQFF	TGTGCCAGCAGTAATCGCAGGGGCCCCTTCAATGAGCAGTTCTTC
TRBV6-5	TRBD2	TRBJ2-5	once	CASSGLAGETQYF	TGTGCCAGCAGTGGACTAGCGGGGGAGACCCAGTACTTC
TRBV7-8	NA	TRBJ2-5	NA	CASSLGQQETQYF	TGTGCCAGCAGCTTAGGACAGCAAGAGACCCAGTACTTC
TRBV9	TRBD2	TRBJ2-7	NA	CASSSSTSGKTYEQYF	TGTGCCAGCAGCTCGTCCACTAGCGGGAAGACCTACGAGCAGTACTTC
TRBV7-2	NA	TRBJ2-7	NA	CASSFSRKYEQYF	TGTGCCAGCAGCTTTTCCAGAAAGTACGAGCAGTACTTC
TRBV28	TRBD1	TRBJ1-5	NA	CASRRQGRNQPQHF	TGTGCCAGCAGACGACAGGGTCGGAATCAGCCCCAGCATTTT
TRBV7-3	TRBD2	TRBJ2-3	NA	CASSPTSVPTDTQYF	TGTGCCAGCAGCCCTACTAGCGTTCCCACAGATACGCAGTATTTT
TRBV14	NA	TRBJ2-7	many	CASSPSGVSEQYF	TGTGCCAGCAGCCCATCAGGGGTTAGCGAGCAGTACTTC
TRBV27	NA	TRBJ2-3	NA	CASSFTGAPLSTDTQYF	TGTGCCAGCAGTTTTACGGGGGCGCCCCTTAGCACAGATACGCAGTATTTT
TRBV12-5	TRBD2	TRBJ2-1	NA	CASGLVGAGLYNEQFF	TGTGCTAGTGGTTTGGTAGGGGCGGGACTATACAATGAGCAGTTCTTC
TRBV6-5	TRBD2	TRBJ2-1	NA	CASSYGLAANNEQFF	TGTGCCAGCAGTTACGGACTAGCGGCCAACAATGAGCAGTTCTTC
TRBV18	NA	TRBJ1-2	NA	CASSPPWGESSYGYTF	TGTGCCAGCTCACCACCCTGGGGGGAAAGTAGCTATGGCTACACCTTC
TRBV25-1	NA	TRBJ2-2	NA	CASSQGSGELFF	TGTGCCAGCAGTCAGGGTTCCGGGGAGCTGTTTTTT
TRBV4-2	NA	TRBJ2-1	NA	CASSQGLATYNEQFF	TGTGCCAGCAGCCAAGGGTTAGCGACCTACAATGAGCAGTTCTTC
TRBV19	TRBD2	TRBJ2-1	NA	CASSRTSSNEQFF	TGTGCCAGTAGTAGGACTAGCTCCAATGAGCAGTTCTTC
TRBV20-1	NA	TRBJ2-5	NA	CSAGAGETQYF	TGCAGTGCTGGAGCGGGAGAGACCCAGTACTTC
TRBV27	TRBD2	TRBJ2-5	NA	CASSPETSGETQYF	TGTGCCAGCAGTCCAGAGACTAGCGGAGAGACCCAGTACTTC
TRBV28	TRBD2	TRBJ2-3	NA	CASSLRGGRDTQYF	TGTGCCAGCAGTTTACGGGGGGGCCGGGATACGCAGTATTTT
TRBV6-5	TRBD1	TRBJ2-3	NA	CASRLRDRVIDTQYF	TGTGCCAGCAGGCTCCGGGACAGGGTCATTGATACGCAGTATTTT
TRBV27	NA	TRBJ1-1	NA	CASSFIGVDTEAFF	TGTGCCAGCAGTTTTATTGGTGTTGACACTGAAGCTTTCTTT
TRBV28	NA	TRBJ1-1	once	CASSLRGGGTEAFF	TGTGCCAGCAGTTTGCGAGGGGGAGGCACTGAAGCTTTCTTT
TRBV6-6	NA	TRBJ2-2	NA	CASSYGSDYTGELFF	TGTGCCAGCAGTTACGGTAGCGATTACACCGGGGAGCTGTTTTTT